The next 4 T cell receptor beta chains were all read from a single sample in a study of blood T cells in healthy people across ages. Primers used in a second PCR of about 6 to 11 cycles were a sample-barcoded 5' primer and a J-beta primer mix. TCRdb reanalysed the 5' RACE reads using MiXCR and keeps one entry per CDR3 protein. The sample holds under 2 million distinct CDR3 sequences, about 31% seen once. The sequenced material came from blood. The origin of the receptors is a woman aged 25 to 45 in good health.

This clonotype was observed a handful of times. This chain connects TRBV24-1 to TRBJ2-3, with 9 bases matching TRBD1. V gave up 3 bases and J gave up 5 bases; unmatched junction bases: 8. This CDR3 is built from 16 residues. CDR1 is KGHDR and CDR2 is SFDVKD in the germline V gene. This CDR3 is CATSDPGQGSGDTQYF. The CDR3, as DNA: TGTGCCACCAGTGATCCGGGACAGGGTTCGGGAGATACGCAGTATTTT.

This clonotype was seen only a few times. The chain is built from TRBV4-1 and TRBJ2-1; D gene unclear. Looked up from germline, CDR1 is MGHRA and CDR2 is YSYEKL. The CDR3 sequence is 13 residues long. The V end was cut by 1 base, the J end by 9 bases, with 10 bases between. The CDR3 region has the DNA TGCGCCAGCAGCCAAGCCCTAGGGCGTGAGCAGTTCTTC. Its translation: CASSQALGREQFF.

The chain employs TRBV9 and TRBJ2-6; TRBD2 is a possible D gene (6 bases). Trimming left V 2 bases short and J 4 bases short, with 10 bases between. This CDR3 comprises 15 residues. Germline assignment: CDR1 SGDLS and CDR2 YYNGEE. CDR3 nucleotides: TGTGCCAGCAGCGTTCGGGGGACGGGGGCCAACGTCCTGACTTTC. Protein: CASSVRGTGANVLTF.

The chain joins TRBV9 to TRBJ1-2; D unclear. The V and J ends lost 5 bases and 6 bases respectively, with 11 bases between them. Germline CDR1 reads SGDLS; CDR2 reads YYNGEE. The CDR3 consists of 12 residues. The CDR3 DNA reads TGTGCCAGCAGTCATGACCGGGATGGCTACACCTTC. It specifies CASSHDRDGYTF.